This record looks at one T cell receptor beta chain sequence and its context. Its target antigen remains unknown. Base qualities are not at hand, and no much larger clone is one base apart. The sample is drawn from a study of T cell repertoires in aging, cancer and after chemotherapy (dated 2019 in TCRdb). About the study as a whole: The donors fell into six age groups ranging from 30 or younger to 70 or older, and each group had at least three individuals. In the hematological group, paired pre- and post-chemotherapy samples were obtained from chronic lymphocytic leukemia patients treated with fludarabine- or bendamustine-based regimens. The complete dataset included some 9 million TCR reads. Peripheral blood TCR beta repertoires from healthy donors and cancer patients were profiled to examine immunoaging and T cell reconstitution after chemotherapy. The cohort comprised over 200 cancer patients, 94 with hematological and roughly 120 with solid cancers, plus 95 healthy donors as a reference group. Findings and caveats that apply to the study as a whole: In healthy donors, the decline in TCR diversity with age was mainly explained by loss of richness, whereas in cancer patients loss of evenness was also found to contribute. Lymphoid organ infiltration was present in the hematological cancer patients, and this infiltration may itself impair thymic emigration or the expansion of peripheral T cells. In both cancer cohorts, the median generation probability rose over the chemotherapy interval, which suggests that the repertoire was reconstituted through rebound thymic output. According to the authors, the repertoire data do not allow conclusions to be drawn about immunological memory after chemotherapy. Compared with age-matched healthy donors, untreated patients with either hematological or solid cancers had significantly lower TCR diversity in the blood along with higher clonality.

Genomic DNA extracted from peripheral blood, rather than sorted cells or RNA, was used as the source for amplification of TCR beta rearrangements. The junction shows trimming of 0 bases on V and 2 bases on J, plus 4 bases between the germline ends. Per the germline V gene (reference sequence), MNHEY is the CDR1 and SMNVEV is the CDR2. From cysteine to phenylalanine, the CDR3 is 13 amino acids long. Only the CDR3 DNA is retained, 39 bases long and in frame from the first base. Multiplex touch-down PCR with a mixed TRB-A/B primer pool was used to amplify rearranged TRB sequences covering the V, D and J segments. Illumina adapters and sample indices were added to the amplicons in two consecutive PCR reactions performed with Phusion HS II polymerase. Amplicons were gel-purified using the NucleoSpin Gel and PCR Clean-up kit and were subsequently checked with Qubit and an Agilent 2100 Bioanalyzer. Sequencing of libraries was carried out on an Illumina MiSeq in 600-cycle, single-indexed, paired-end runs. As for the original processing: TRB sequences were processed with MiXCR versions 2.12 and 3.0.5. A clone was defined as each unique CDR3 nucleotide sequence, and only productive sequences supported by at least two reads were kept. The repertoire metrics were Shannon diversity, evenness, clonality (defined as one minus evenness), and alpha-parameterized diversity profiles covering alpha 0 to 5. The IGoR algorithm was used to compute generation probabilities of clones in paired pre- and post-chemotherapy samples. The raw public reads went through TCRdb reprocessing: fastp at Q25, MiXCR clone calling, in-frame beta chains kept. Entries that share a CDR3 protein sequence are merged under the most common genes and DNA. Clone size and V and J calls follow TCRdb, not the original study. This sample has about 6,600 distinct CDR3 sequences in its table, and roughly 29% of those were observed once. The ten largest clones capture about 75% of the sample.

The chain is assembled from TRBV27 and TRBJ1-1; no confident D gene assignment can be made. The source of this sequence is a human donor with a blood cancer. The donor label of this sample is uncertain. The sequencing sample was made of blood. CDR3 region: CASSLSHNTEAFF. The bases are TGTGCCAGCAGTTTATCCCATAACACTGAAGCTTTCTTT.